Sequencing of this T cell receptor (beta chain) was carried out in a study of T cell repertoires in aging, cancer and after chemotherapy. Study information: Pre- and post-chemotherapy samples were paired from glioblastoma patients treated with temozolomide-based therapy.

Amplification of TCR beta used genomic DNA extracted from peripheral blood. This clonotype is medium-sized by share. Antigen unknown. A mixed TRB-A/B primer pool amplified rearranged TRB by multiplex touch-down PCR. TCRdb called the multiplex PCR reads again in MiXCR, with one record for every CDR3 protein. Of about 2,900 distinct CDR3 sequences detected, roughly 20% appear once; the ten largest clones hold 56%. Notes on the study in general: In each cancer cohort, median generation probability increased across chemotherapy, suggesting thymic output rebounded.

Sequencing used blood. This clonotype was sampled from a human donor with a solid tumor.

CDR3 nucleotides: TGCAGCGGACAGGGGGGCCCGAACACTGAAGCTTTCTTT. This sequence encodes CSGQGGPNTEAFF. The chain links TRBV29-1 to TRBJ1-1; TRBD1 aligns across 9 bases. After removal of 7 bases from V and 1 base from J, the junction contained 4 bases not matched to a gene. CDR3 length: 13 amino acids. CDR1 and CDR2 (germline): SQVTM, ANQGSEA.